This T cell receptor beta chain was profiled in a study of OX40 agonist ivuxolimab in advanced cancers. This clone was counted a single time. J was trimmed by 4 bases and V by 0 bases; bases with no gene match: 5. CDR3 length: 16 residues. The germline V gene has CDR1 LGHNA and CDR2 YSLEER. The repertoire was sequenced with immunoSEQ multiplex PCR; TCRdb's copy has only in-frame clones and lacks some. The sample shows 75,000 to 100,000 clones, more than 80% of them seen only once. This chain uses TRBV4-3 with TRBJ1-5; 8 bases align to TRBD1. The TCR comes from an adult with an advanced solid tumor such as melanoma, head and neck, liver or kidney cancer. The sample consisted of CD4+ or CD8+ T cells sorted from blood, taken in a trial of the OX40 agonist ivuxolimab. CDR3 in DNA: TGCGCCAGCAGCCAAGAGGCAGGGGGCGTTAATCAGCCCCAGCATTTT. Its protein product is CASSQEAGGVNQPQHF.